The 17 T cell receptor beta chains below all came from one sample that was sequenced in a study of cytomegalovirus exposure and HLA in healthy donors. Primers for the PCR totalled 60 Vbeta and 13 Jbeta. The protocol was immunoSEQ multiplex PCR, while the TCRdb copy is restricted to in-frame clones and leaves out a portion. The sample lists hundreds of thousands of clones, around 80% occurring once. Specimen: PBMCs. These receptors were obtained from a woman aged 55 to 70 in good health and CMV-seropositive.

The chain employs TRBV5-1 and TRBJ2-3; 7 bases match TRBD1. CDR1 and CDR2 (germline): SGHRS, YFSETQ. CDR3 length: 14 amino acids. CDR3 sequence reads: CATRQGSVLDTQYF. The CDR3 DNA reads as TGCGCTACTCGACAGGGTTCAGTTCTGGATACGCAGTATTTT.

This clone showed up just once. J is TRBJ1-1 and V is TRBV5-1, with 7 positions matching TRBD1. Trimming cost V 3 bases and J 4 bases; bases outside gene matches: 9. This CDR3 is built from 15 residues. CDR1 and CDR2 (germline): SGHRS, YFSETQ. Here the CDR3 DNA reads TGCGCCAGCAGCTCCGGACAGGCTGTGGGCACTGAAGCTTTCTTT. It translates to CASSSGQAVGTEAFF.

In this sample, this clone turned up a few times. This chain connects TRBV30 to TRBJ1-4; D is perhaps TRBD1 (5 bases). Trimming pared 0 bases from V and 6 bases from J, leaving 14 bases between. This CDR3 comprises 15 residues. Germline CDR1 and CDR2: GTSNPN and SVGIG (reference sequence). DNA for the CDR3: TGTGCCTGGAGTGTACTGGGGGGGGGAGATGAAAAACTGTTTTTT. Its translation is CAWSVLGGGDEKLFF.

CDR3 protein: CASSRLALRNEQFF. CDR3 bases: TGTGCCAGCAGCCGACTAGCTTTGAGGAATGAGCAGTTCTTC. The J gene is TRBJ2-1, the V gene TRBV14; TRBD2 matches 7 bases. CDR3 length: 14 residues. After removal of 4 bases from V and 7 bases from J, the junction contained 7 bases not matched to a gene. Germline V lookup: CDR1 SGHDN, CDR2 FVKESK.

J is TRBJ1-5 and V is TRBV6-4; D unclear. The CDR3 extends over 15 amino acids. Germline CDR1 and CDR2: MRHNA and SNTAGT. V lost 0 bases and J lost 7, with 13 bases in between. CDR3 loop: CASSDSPGGRQPQHF. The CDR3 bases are TGTGCCAGCAGTGACTCCCCCGGAGGGAGGCAGCCCCAGCATTTT.

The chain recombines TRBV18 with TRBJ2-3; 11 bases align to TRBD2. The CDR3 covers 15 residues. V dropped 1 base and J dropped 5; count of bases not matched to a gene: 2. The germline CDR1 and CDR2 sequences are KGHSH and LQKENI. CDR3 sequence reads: CASSPLLAGGDTQYF. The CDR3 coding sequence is TGTGCCAGCTCACCACTTCTAGCGGGGGGAGATACGCAGTATTTT.

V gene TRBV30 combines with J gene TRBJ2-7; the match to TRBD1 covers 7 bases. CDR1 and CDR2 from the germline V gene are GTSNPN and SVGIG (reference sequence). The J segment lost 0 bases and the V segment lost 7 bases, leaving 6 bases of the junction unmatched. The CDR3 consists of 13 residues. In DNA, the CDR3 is TGTGCCTATCTACAGGGGTCCTCCTACGAGCAGTACTTC. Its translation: CAYLQGSSYEQYF.

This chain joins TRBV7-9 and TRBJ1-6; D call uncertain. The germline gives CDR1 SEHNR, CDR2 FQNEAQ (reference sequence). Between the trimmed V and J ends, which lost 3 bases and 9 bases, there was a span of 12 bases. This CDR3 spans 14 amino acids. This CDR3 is CASSLYSEGSPLHF. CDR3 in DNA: TGTGCCAGCAGCTTGTATAGCGAAGGTTCACCCCTCCACTTT.

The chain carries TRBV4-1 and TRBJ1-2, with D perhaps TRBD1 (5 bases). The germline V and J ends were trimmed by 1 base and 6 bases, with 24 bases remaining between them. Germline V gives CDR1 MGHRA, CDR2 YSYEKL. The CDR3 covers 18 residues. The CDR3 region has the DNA TGCGCCAGCAGCCAAGTCATATTTGGAGCAGGGTTTTTTGATGGCTACACCTTC. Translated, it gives CASSQVIFGAGFFDGYTF.

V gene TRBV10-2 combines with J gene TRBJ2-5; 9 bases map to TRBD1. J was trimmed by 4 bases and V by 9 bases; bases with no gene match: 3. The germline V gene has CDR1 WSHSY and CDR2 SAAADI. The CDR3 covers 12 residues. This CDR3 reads CASGQGSETQYF. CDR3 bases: TGCGCCAGTGGACAGGGGTCAGAGACCCAGTACTTC.

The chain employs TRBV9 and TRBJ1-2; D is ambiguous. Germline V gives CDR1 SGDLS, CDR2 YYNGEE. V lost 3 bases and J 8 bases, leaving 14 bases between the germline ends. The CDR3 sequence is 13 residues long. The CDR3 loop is CASSAQHVWGYTF. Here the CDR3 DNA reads TGTGCCAGCAGCGCCCAACACGTTTGGGGCTACACCTTC.

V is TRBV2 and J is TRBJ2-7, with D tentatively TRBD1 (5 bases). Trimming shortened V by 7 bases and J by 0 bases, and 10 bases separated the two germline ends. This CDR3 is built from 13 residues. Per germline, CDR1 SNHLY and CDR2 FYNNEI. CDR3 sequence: CASNPGYSYEQYF. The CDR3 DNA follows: TGTGCCAGCAACCCAGGGTACTCCTACGAGCAGTACTTC.

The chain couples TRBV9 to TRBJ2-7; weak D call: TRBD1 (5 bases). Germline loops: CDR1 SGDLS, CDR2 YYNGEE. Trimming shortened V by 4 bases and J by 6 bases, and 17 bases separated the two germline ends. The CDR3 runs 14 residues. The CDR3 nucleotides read TGTGCCAGCAGCCAGGGAACACAACATCTCGAGCAGTACTTC. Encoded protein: CASSQGTQHLEQYF.

In DNA, the CDR3 is TGTGCCAGCAGTGAAGCCGGGGACAGGGTCGAAAACACCATATATTTT. As protein: CASSEAGDRVENTIYF. This chain links TRBV2 with TRBJ1-3; 9 nucleotides agree with TRBD1. J was trimmed by 6 bases and V by 0 bases; bases with no gene match: 6. There are 16 residues in the CDR3. CDR1 is SNHLY, CDR2 FYNNEI, per germline.

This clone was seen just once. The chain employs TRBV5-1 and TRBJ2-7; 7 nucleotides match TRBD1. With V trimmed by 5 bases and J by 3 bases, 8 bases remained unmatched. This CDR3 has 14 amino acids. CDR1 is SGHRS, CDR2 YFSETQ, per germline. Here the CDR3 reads CASRLTGQLYEQYF. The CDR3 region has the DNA TGCGCCAGCAGATTAACGGGACAGCTCTACGAGCAGTACTTC.

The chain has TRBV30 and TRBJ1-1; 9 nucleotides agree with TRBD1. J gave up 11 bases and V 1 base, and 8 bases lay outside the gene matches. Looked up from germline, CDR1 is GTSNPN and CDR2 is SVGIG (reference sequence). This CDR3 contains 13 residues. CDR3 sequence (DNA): TGTGCCTGGAGTGCTGTCGATGGGACAGGGGCTTTCTTT. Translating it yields CAWSAVDGTGAFF.

The CDR3 protein is CATASGVEQYF. The CDR3, as DNA: TGTGCCACCGCTTCGGGAGTCGAGCAGTACTTC. The genes are TRBV10-3 and TRBJ2-7, with a tentative D call TRBD2 (6 bases). The CDR3 spans 11 residues. With 10 bases removed from V and 6 bases from J, the gap between germline ends came to 13 bases. Per the germline V gene, CDR1 is ENHRY and CDR2 is SYGVKD.